Each of the 4 T cell receptor beta chains below was sequenced from the same sample in a study of OX40 agonist ivuxolimab in advanced cancers. Data came from immunoSEQ multiplex PCR; TCRdb stores just in-frame clones and leaves some out. The repertoire consists of tens of thousands of clones, with 90% to 95% occurring once and the leading ten covering around 12%. The material was CD4+ or CD8+ T cells sorted from blood, obtained in a trial of the OX40 agonist ivuxolimab. These receptors were collected from an adult with an advanced solid tumor such as melanoma, head and neck, liver or kidney cancer.

V gene TRBV13 combines with J gene TRBJ2-1, with 8 bases fitting TRBD2. The CDR3 spans 21 residues. V lost 5 bases, J lost 7 bases, and 28 bases stayed unmatched. In germline, CDR1 is PRHDT, CDR2 FYEKMQ (reference sequence). CDR3 sequence (DNA): TGTGCCAGCAGCCTCCTTACATACCCCGGGGGGGCCTCCACATCGCCTAATGAGCAGTTCTTC. This sequence encodes CASSLLTYPGGASTSPNEQFF. The full variable domain, completed using reference TRBV13 and TRBJ2-1, is AAGVIQSPRHLIKEKRETATLKCYPIPRHDTVYWYQQGPGQDPQFLISFYEKMQSDKGSIPDRFSAQQFSDYHSELNMSSLELGDSALYFCASSLLTYPGGASTSPNEQFFGPGTRLTVL.

This clone was detected only a few times. The chain joins TRBV5-1 to TRBJ2-4; 8 nucleotides align to TRBD2. The CDR3 consists of 15 residues. Germline V gene sequence: CDR1 SGHRS, CDR2 YFSETQ. Losses at the gene ends were 1 base for V and 9 bases for J; bases not matched to a gene: 9. CDR3 amino acids: CASSLRREVGSIQYF. The CDR3, as DNA: TGCGCCAGCAGCTTGCGGCGGGAGGTTGGAAGCATTCAGTACTTC.

This sequence joins TRBV6-5 and TRBJ2-7, with 8 bases aligning to TRBD1. The CDR3 has 14 amino acids. Germline V CDR1 and CDR2: MNHEY, SVGAGI. V was clipped by 5 bases and J by 4 bases; unmatched bases: 7. CDR3 protein: CASSLTTGAYEQYF. The CDR3 region has the DNA TGTGCCAGCAGTCTAACGACAGGGGCATACGAGCAGTACTTC.

This clone showed up just once. V is TRBV4-2 and J is TRBJ2-3; 7 bases map to TRBD2. CDR1 and CDR2 (germline): LGHNA, YNFKEQ. V was pared by 1 base and J by 2 bases, with 6 bases of the junction left unmatched. The CDR3 consists of 16 residues. CDR3 amino acids: CASSQGGGRSTDTQYF. CDR3 sequence (DNA): TGTGCCAGCAGCCAAGGGGGGGGACGTTCCACAGATACGCAGTATTTT.